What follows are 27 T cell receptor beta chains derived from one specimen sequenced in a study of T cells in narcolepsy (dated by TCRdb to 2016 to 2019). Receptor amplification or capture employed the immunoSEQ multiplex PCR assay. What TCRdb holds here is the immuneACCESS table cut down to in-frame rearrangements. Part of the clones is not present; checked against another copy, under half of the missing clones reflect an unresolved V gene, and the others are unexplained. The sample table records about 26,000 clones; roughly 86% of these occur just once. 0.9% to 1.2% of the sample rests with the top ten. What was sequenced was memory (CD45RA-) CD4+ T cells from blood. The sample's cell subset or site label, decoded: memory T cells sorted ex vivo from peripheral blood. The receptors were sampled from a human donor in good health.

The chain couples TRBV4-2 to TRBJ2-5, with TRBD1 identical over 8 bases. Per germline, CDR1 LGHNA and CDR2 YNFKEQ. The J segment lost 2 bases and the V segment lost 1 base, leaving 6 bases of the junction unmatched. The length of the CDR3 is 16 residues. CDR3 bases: TGTGCCAGCAGCCAAGGACAGGGGACCCTGCAAGAGACCCAGTACTTC. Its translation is CASSQGQGTLQETQYF.

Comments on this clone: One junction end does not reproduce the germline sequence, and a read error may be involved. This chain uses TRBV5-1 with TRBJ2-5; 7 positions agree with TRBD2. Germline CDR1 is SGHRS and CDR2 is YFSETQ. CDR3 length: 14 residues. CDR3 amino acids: CASSLVRGLETQYF. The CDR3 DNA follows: TGTGCCAGCAGCTTGGTGCGGGGGTTGGAGACCCAGTACTTC.

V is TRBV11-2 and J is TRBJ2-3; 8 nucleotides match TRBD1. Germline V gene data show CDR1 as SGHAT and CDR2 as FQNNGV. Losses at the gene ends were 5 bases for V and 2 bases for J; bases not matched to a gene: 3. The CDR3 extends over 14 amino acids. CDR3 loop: CASSPGGYTDTQYF. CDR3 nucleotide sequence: TGTGCCAGCAGCCCAGGGGGCTACACAGATACGCAGTATTTT. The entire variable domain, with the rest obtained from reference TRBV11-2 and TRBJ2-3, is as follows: EAGVAQSPRYKIIEKRQSVAFWCNPISGHATLYWYQQILGQGPKLLIQFQNNGVVDDSQLPKDRFSAERLKGVDSTLKIQPAKLEDSAVYLCASSPGGYTDTQYFGPGTRLTVL.

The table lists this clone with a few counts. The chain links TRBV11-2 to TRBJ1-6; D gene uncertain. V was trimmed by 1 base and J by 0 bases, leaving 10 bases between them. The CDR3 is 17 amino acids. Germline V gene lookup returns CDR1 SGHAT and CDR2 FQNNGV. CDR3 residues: CASSLAERSSYNSPLHF. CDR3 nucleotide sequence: TGTGCCAGCAGCTTAGCTGAAAGAAGCTCCTATAATTCACCCCTCCACTTT. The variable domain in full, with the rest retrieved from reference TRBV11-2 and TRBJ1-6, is EAGVAQSPRYKIIEKRQSVAFWCNPISGHATLYWYQQILGQGPKLLIQFQNNGVVDDSQLPKDRFSAERLKGVDSTLKIQPAKLEDSAVYLCASSLAERSSYNSPLHFGNGTRLTVT.

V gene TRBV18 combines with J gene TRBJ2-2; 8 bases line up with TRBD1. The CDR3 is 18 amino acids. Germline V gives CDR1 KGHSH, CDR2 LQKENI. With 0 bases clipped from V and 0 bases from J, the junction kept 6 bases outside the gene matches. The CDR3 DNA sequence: TGTGCCAGCTCACCACCTCTCAGGGGGCTAACGAACACCGGGGAGCTGTTTTTT. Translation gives CASSPPLRGLTNTGELFF.

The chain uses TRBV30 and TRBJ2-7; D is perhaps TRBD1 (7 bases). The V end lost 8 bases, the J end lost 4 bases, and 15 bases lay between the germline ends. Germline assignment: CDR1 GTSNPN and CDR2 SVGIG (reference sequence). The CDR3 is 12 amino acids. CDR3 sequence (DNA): TGTGCCGCCGCAGGGGGGAAGTACGAGCAGTACTTC. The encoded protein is CAAAGGKYEQYF. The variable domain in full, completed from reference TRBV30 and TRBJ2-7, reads SQTIHQWPATLVQPVGSPLSLECTVEGTSNPNLYWYRQAAGRGLQLLFYSVGIGQISSEVPQNLSASRPQDRQFILSSKKLLLSDSGFYLCAAAGGKYEQYFGPGTRLTVT.

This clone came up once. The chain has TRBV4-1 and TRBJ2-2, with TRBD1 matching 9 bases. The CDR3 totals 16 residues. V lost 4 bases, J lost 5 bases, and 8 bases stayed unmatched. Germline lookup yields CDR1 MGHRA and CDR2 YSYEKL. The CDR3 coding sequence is TGCGCCAGCAGCCCACAGGGGGCAATGGGGACCGGGGAGCTGTTTTTT. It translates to CASSPQGAMGTGELFF.

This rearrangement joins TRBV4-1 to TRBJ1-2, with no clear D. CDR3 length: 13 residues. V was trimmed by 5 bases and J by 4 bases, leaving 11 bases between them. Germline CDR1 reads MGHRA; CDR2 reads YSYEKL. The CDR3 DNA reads TGCGCCAGCAGCTCCGAGGTGGGCTATGGCTACACCTTC. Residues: CASSSEVGYGYTF.

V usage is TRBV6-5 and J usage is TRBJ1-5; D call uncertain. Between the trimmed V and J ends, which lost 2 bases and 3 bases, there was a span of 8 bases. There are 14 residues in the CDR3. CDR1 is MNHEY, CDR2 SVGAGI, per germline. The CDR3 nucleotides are TGTGCCAGCAGTTACGACTGGGACAATCAGCCCCAGCATTTT. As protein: CASSYDWDNQPQHF.

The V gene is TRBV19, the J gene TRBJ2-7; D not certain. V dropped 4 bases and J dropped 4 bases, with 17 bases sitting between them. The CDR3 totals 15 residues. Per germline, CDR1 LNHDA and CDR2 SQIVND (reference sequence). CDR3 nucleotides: TGTGCCAGTAGTAAGGGCCCAATCCCGCTTTACGAGCAGTACTTC. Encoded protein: CASSKGPIPLYEQYF. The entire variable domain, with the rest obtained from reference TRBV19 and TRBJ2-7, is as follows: DGGITQSPKYLFRKEGQNVTLSCEQNLNHDAMYWYRQDPGQGLRLIYYSQIVNDFQKGDIAEGYSVSREKKESFPLTVTSAQKNPTAFYLCASSKGPIPLYEQYFGPGTRLTVT.

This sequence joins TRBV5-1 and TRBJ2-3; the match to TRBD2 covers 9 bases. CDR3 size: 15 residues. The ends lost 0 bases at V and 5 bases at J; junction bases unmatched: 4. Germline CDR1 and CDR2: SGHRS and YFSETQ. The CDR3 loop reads CASSLGGRAGDTQYF. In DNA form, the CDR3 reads TGCGCCAGCAGCTTGGGCGGGAGGGCCGGAGATACGCAGTATTTT.

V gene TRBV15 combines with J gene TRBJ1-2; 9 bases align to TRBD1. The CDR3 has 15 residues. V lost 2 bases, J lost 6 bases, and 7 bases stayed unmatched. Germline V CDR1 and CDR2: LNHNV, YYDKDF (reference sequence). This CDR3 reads CATSRPGQGPNGYTF. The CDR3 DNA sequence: TGTGCCACCAGCAGACCGGGACAGGGTCCTAATGGCTACACCTTC. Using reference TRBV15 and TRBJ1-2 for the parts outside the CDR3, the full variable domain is DAMVIQNPRYQVTQFGKPVTLSCSQTLNHNVMYWYQQKSSQAPKLLFHYYDKDFNNEADTPDNFQSRRPNTSFCFLDIRSPGLGDTAMYLCATSRPGQGPNGYTFGSGTRLTVV.

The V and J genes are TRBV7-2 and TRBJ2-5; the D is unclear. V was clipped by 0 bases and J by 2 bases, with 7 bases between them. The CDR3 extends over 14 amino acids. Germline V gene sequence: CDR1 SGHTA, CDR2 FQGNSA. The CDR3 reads CASSLALQQETQYF. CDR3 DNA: TGTGCCAGCAGCTTAGCCTTACAGCAAGAGACCCAGTACTTC.

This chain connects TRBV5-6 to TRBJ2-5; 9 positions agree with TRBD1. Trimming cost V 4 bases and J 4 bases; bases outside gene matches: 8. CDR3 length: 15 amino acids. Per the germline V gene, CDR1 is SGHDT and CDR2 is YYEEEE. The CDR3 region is CASSRPGTGRETQYF. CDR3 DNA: TGTGCCAGCAGCCGACCGGGGACAGGGCGAGAGACCCAGTACTTC.

Here the CDR3 reads CASSLDSTSLEKLFF. CDR3 nucleotide sequence: TGTGCCAGCAGCTTAGACAGCACAAGTCTTGAAAAACTGTTTTTT. The V and J genes are TRBV7-2 and TRBJ1-4, with no clear D. The CDR3 is made up of 15 amino acids. Trimming stripped 1 base from V and 7 bases from J, with 13 bases between. Germline lookup yields CDR1 SGHTA and CDR2 FQGNSA. The full variable domain, rest sourced from reference TRBV7-2 and TRBJ1-4, is GAGVSQSPSNKVTEKGKDVELRCDPISGHTALYWYRQSLGQGLEFLIYFQGNSAPDKSGLPSDRFSAERTGGSVSTLTIQRTQQEDSAVYLCASSLDSTSLEKLFFGSGTQLSVL.

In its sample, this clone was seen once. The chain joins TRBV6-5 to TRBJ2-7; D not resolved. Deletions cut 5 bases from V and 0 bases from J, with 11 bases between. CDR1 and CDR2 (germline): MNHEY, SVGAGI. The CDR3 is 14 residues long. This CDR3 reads CASSGDLTSYEQYF. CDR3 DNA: TGTGCCAGCAGTGGGGATCTTACCTCCTACGAGCAGTACTTC.

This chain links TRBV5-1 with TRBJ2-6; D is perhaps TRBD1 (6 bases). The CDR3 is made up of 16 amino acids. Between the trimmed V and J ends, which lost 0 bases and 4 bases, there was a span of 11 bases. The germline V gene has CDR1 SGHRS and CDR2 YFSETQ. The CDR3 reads CASSLEGGSGANVLTF. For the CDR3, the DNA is TGCGCCAGCAGCTTGGAAGGGGGTTCAGGGGCCAACGTCCTGACTTTC.

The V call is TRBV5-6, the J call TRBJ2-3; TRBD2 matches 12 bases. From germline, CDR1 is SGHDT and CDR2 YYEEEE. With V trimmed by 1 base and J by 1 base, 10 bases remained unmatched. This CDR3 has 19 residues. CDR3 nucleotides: TGTGCCAGCAGCTTGAAATTTCTAGCGGGAGGGAAAGGCACAGATACGCAGTATTTT. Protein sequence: CASSLKFLAGGKGTDTQYF.

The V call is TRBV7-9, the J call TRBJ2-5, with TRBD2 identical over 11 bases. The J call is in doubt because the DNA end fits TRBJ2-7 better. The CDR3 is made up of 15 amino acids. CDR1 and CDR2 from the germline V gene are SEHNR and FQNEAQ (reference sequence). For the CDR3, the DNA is TGTGCCAGCAGCCATAGCGGGAGGGCCTTATACGAGCAGTACTTC. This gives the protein CASSHSGRALYEQYF.

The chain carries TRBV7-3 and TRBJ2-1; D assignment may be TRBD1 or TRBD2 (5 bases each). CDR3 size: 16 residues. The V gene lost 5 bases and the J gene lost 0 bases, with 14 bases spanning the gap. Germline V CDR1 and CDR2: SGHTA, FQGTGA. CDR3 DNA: TGTGCCAGCAGCCCCTCCGGGGCCAACTCCTACAATGAGCAGTTCTTC. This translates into CASSPSGANSYNEQFF. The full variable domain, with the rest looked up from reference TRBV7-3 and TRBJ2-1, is GAGVSQTPSNKVTEKGKYVELRCDPISGHTALYWYRQSLGQGPEFLIYFQGTGAADDSGLPNDRFFAVRPEGSVSTLKIQRTERGDSAVYLCASSPSGANSYNEQFFGPGTRLTVL.

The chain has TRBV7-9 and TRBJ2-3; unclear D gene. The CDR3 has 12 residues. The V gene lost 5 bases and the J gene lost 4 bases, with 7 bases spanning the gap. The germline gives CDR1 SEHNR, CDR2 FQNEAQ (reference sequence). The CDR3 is CASSAGPDTQYF. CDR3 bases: TGTGCCAGCAGCGCAGGACCAGATACGCAGTATTTT.

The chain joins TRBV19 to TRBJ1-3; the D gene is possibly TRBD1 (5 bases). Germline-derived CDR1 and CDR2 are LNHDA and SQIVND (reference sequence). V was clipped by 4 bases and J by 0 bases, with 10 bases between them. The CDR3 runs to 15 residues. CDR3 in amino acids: CASSRDGSSGNTIYF. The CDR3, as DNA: TGTGCCAGTAGTAGGGACGGAAGCTCTGGAAACACCATATATTTT.

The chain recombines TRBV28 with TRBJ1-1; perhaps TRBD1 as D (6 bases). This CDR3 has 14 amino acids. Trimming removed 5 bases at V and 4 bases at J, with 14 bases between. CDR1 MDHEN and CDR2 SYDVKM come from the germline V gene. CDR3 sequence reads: CASSMYRAGTEAFF. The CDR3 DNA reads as TGTGCCAGCAGTATGTACAGGGCTGGCACTGAAGCTTTCTTT.

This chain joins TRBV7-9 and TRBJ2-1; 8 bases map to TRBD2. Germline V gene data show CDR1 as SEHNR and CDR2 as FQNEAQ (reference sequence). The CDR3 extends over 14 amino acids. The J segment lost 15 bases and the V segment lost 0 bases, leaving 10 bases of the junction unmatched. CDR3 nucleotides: TGTGCCAGCAGCTTAGCAACTAGCGGTTTAAATTGGTTCTTC. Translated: CASSLATSGLNWFF.

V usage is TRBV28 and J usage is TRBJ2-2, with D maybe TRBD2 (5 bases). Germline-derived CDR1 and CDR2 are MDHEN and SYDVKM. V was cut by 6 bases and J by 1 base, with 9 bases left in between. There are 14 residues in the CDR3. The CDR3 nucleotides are TGTGCCAGCAGGCCCCGGGAGAACACCGGGGAGCTGTTTTTT. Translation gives CASRPRENTGELFF. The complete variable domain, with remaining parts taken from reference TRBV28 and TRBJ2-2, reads DVKVTQSSRYLVKRTGEKVFLECVQDMDHENMFWYRQDPGLGLRLIYFSYDVKMKEKGDIPEGYSVSREKKERFSLILESASTNQTSMYLCASRPRENTGELFFGEGSRLTVL.

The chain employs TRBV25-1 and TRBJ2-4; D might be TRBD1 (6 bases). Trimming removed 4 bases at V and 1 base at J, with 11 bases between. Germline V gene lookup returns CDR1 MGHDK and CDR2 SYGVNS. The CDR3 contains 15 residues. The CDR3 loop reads CASSATGWAKNIQYF. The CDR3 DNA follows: TGTGCCAGCAGTGCGACAGGATGGGCCAAAAACATTCAGTACTTC.

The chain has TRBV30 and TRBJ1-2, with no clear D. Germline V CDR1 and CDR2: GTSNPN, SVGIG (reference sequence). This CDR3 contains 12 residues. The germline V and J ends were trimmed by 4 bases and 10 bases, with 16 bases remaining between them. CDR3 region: CAWIQGSRLYTF. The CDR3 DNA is TGTGCCTGGATACAAGGGTCGCGGCTCTACACCTTC. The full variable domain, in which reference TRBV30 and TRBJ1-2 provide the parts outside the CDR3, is SQTIHQWPATLVQPVGSPLSLECTVEGTSNPNLYWYRQAAGRGLQLLFYSVGIGQISSEVPQNLSASRPQDRQFILSSKKLLLSDSGFYLCAWIQGSRLYTFGSGTRLTVV.